These 21 T cell receptor beta chains were sequenced from one sample in a study of regulatory T cells in long-lasting Graves disease. Sample time point: persistent/refractory GD, antithyroid drugs over 5 years with positive TRAb. From PBMCs, RNA was extracted and then used to make the TCR library. According to the study, TCR beta libraries were built with iRepertoire HTBI primers and CDR3-region Arm-PCR. Each CDR3 protein is one row after TCRdb ran MiXCR on the multiplex PCR reads. The sample carries over 250,000 distinct CDR3 sequences, roughly 21% recorded once. The sample was peripheral blood mononuclear cells (PBMCs), taken when the disease was refractory, from a patient treated with antithyroid drugs. The source of these receptors is a female donor with Graves disease.

This clonotype was picked up many times. The chain couples TRBV28 to TRBJ2-5; 7 bases are shared with TRBD1. V trimming: 8 bases; J trimming: 9 bases; junction bases outside the gene matches: 12. This CDR3 region has 13 residues. Germline CDR1 reads MDHEN; CDR2 reads SYDVKM. The CDR3 DNA is TGTGCCAGCCGGGACAGCAGCCGTGAGGCCCAGTACTTC. Protein product: CASRDSSREAQYF.

The table lists this clonotype with a few counts. V is TRBV12-3 or TRBV12-4 and J is TRBJ2-5; TRBD2 matches 10 bases. CDR3 size: 15 residues. The trim removed 3 bases at V and 7 bases at J, leaving 8 bases unmatched. The CDR3 here is CASSLRTSGLGTQYF. DNA of the CDR3: TGTGCCAGCAGTTTGAGGACTAGCGGTCTGGGGACCCAGTACTTC.

The table lists this clonotype with a few counts. The chain couples TRBV4-1 to TRBJ2-5, with 9 bases matching TRBD2. The V gene end was trimmed by 0 bases and the J gene end by 0 bases; junction bases not matched to a gene: 5. This CDR3 spans 17 amino acids. CDR1 MGHRA and CDR2 YSYEKL come from the germline V gene. The CDR3 sequence is CASSQDGRLADQETQYF. The DNA of the CDR3 is TGCGCCAGCAGCCAAGATGGGAGACTAGCGGACCAAGAGACCCAGTACTTC.

In this sample, this clonotype turned up a few times. This chain connects TRBV6-5 to TRBJ2-7; D may be TRBD1 (6 bases). From germline, CDR1 is MNHEY and CDR2 SVGAGI. This CDR3 region has 16 residues. The V end was cut by 3 bases, the J end by 0 bases, with 15 bases between. The CDR3 here is CASSYLRTASSYEQYF. The CDR3 DNA is TGTGCCAGCAGTTATCTCCGGACAGCCTCCTCCTACGAGCAGTACTTC.

The rearrangement uses TRBV10-2 and TRBJ1-1; possibly TRBD1 for D (6 bases). This CDR3 contains 15 residues. V shed 4 bases and J shed 1 base, with 13 bases lying between them. Germline-derived CDR1 and CDR2 are WSHSY and SAAADI. The CDR3 reads CASSVLGAENTEAFF. Here the CDR3 DNA reads TGCGCCAGCAGTGTACTGGGGGCCGAGAACACTGAAGCTTTCTTT.

This clonotype was seen repeatedly, ten times or more. The chain combines TRBV7-6 with TRBJ2-5; no firm D call. The CDR3 consists of 13 residues. The germline V gene has CDR1 SGHVS and CDR2 FNYEAQ. Trimming pared 2 bases from V and 5 bases from J, leaving 9 bases between. The CDR3 coding sequence is TGTGCCAGCAGCTTATTGGGCTCCGAGACCCAGTACTTC. Its protein is CASSLLGSETQYF.

This clonotype appeared a few times. This rearrangement joins TRBV20-1 to TRBJ1-5, with D hard to call. Trimming cost V 5 bases and J 0 bases, with 11 bases left between them. CDR1 is DFQATT, CDR2 SNEGSKA, per germline (reference sequence). CDR3 size: 14 residues. The CDR3, as DNA: TGCAGTGCTGACGGGCGGTATAGCAATCAGCCCCAGCATTTT. This sequence encodes CSADGRYSNQPQHF.

The chain couples TRBV7-2 to TRBJ2-7; the D gene is possibly TRBD2 (6 bases). CDR1 is SGHTA, CDR2 FQGNSA, per germline. The CDR3 is made up of 14 amino acids. Trimming cost V 1 base and J 3 bases, with 10 bases left between them. The CDR3 protein is CASSLGASVYEQYF. The CDR3 DNA sequence: TGTGCCAGCAGCTTAGGGGCTAGCGTCTACGAGCAGTACTTC.

This clonotype was seen many times. The rearrangement joins TRBV5-1 to TRBJ1-1; D is possibly TRBD1 (6 bases). V was clipped by 0 bases and J by 3 bases, with 9 bases between them. Germline-derived CDR1 and CDR2 are SGHRS and YFSETQ. The CDR3 covers 14 residues. CDR3 sequence reads: CASSLVSGDTEAFF. CDR3 DNA: TGCGCCAGCAGCTTGGTCTCAGGGGACACTGAAGCTTTCTTT. The full variable domain, with the rest looked up from reference TRBV5-1 and TRBJ1-1, is KAGVTQTPRYLIKTRGQQVTLSCSPISGHRSVSWYQQTPGQGLQFLFEYFSETQRNKGNFPGRFSGRQFSNSRSEMNVSTLELGDSALYLCASSLVSGDTEAFFGQGTRLTVV.

Note on this clonotype: A much larger clonotype is one base distant, so this may be a read error. The V and J genes are TRBV18 and TRBJ2-7; TRBD1 matches at 9 bases. CDR1 KGHSH and CDR2 LQKENI come from the germline V gene. This CDR3 contains 14 residues. The CDR3 coding sequence is TGTGCCAGCCCACCGGGACAGGGAAACCTCGAGCAGTACTTC. Encoded protein: CASPPGQGNLEQYF.

This clonotype was detected many times. This chain connects TRBV18 to TRBJ1-1; D call uncertain. This CDR3 comprises 14 residues. The germline V gene has CDR1 KGHSH and CDR2 LQKENI. Deletions cut 2 bases from V and 0 bases from J, with 7 bases between. DNA of the CDR3: TGTGCCAGCTCACCAGACGGCTTGAACACTGAAGCTTTCTTT. Encoded protein: CASSPDGLNTEAFF.

The V gene is TRBV5-1, the J gene TRBJ2-5, with D tentatively TRBD1 (6 bases). Per germline, CDR1 SGHRS and CDR2 YFSETQ. The CDR3 totals 15 residues. Trimming left V 3 bases short and J 2 bases short, with 14 bases between. This CDR3 is CASSWLRTEQETQYF. Here the CDR3 DNA reads TGCGCCAGCAGCTGGCTAAGGACAGAACAAGAGACCCAGTACTTC.

CDR3 residues: CASSLFLAAGVEAFF. The CDR3 bases are TGTGCCAGCAGTTTATTTCTCGCAGCGGGGGTCGAAGCTTTCTTT. The V call is TRBV28, the J call TRBJ1-1; tentatively, D is TRBD1 (5 bases). Germline-derived CDR1 and CDR2 are MDHEN and SYDVKM. CDR3 length equals 15 residues. Trimming stripped 1 base from V and 8 bases from J, with 17 bases between.

This clonotype was counted ten times or more. The V gene is TRBV12-3 or TRBV12-4, the J gene TRBJ2-5, with D possibly TRBD2 on 5 matching bases. The V end lost 6 bases, the J end lost 7 bases, and 15 bases lay between the germline ends. The CDR3 has 13 amino acids. The DNA for the CDR3 is TGTGCCAGCAGGGACGCCCTAGAGGGGACCCAGTACTTC. Amino acid sequence: CASRDALEGTQYF.

This clonotype showed up just once. The J gene is TRBJ1-4, the V gene TRBV7-2; tentative D call: TRBD1 (5 bases). Germline CDR1 and CDR2: SGHTA and FQGNSA. The CDR3 runs to 14 residues. Between the trimmed V and J ends, which lost 2 bases and 4 bases, there was a span of 8 bases. CDR3 nucleotides: TGTGCCAGCAGCTTACAACAGGTTAATGAAAAACTGTTTTTT. It specifies CASSLQQVNEKLFF.

This clonotype was seen a single time. The chain is built from TRBV5-1 and TRBJ2-1; D is undetermined. The CDR3 totals 14 residues. Looked up from germline, CDR1 is SGHRS and CDR2 is YFSETQ. V dropped 1 base and J dropped 3 bases, with 8 bases sitting between them. The CDR3 DNA follows: TGCGCCAGCAGCTTGAATCTGGGCTACAATGAGCAGTTCTTC. Translating it yields CASSLNLGYNEQFF.

Note on this clonotype: A much larger clone is a single base away; this may be a read error. The chain recombines TRBV7-3 with TRBJ2-2; D is uncertain. The germline V gene has CDR1 SGHTA and CDR2 FQGTGA. The CDR3 is made up of 13 amino acids. The CDR3 sequence is CAGSPPGGGELFF. CDR3 DNA sequence: TGTGCCGGCAGCCCCCCGGGCGGCGGGGAGCTGTTTTTT.

This clonotype was counted a few times. The chain uses TRBV30 and TRBJ2-2, with TRBD2 matching 11 bases. The junction had 3 bases not matched to a gene; V was cut back by 3 bases and J by 3 bases. CDR1 is GTSNPN and CDR2 is SVGIG in the germline V gene (reference sequence). The CDR3 sequence is 15 residues long. Here the CDR3 reads CAWSTSGSYTGELFF. Written as DNA, the CDR3 is TGTGCCTGGAGCACTAGCGGGAGTTACACCGGGGAGCTGTTTTTT. Variable domain in full (rest from reference TRBV30 and TRBJ2-2): SQTIHQWPATLVQPVGSPLSLECTVEGTSNPNLYWYRQAAGRGLQLLFYSVGIGQISSEVPQNLSASRPQDRQFILSSKKLLLSDSGFYLCAWSTSGSYTGELFFGEGSRLTVL.

This clonotype was seen many times. This chain uses TRBV24-1 with TRBJ1-2; D unclear. V lost 3 bases and J 4 bases, leaving 5 bases between the germline ends. The CDR3 extends over 12 amino acids. The germline CDR1 and CDR2 sequences are KGHDR and SFDVKD. This CDR3 reads CATSDTTYGYTF. CDR3 bases: TGTGCCACCAGTGATACAACCTATGGCTACACCTTC.

The chain recombines TRBV4-1 with TRBJ2-5; 7 bases are shared with TRBD2. This CDR3 region has 13 residues. Germline CDR1 and CDR2: MGHRA and YSYEKL. The junction had 4 bases not matched to a gene; V was cut back by 5 bases and J by 4 bases. CDR3 sequence (DNA): TGCGCCAGCAGCAACATAGCGGGAGAGACCCAGTACTTC. As protein: CASSNIAGETQYF.

This clonotype showed up many times. The chain combines TRBV3-1 with TRBJ2-7; tentatively, D is TRBD1 or TRBD2 (7 bases each). The CDR3 sequence is 15 residues long. V lost 1 base, J lost 3 bases, and 13 bases lay in between. The germline V gene has CDR1 LGHDT and CDR2 YNNKEL (reference sequence). The CDR3 protein is CASSQGPGGDYEQYF. CDR3 nucleotides: TGTGCCAGCAGCCAAGGCCCAGGGGGGGACTACGAGCAGTACTTC.